This TCR beta chain was found in a study of spatial heterogeneity in lung cancer. Described time point: sample taken at primary tumor resection. Whole RNA, which was extracted from tumor, nontumor lung tissue or frozen PBMC, was sequenced without any cell sorting. TCRdb re-analysed the 5' RACE reads in MiXCR, keeping a single row per CDR3 protein. The sample has about 48,000 distinct CDR3 sequences, roughly 5.2% seen once; the top ten hold roughly 10%. Germline lookup yields CDR1 MGHRA and CDR2 YSYEKL. The length of the CDR3 is 15 residues. V was cut by 4 bases and J by 4 bases, with 14 bases left in between. At least ten counts were recorded for this clonotype.

Sample: PBMCs, taken at surgery. V and J are TRBV4-1 and TRBJ2-1; TRBD1 might be the D (6 bases). This sequence originates from a male donor with early-stage non-small cell lung cancer. The CDR3 spells CASSPGVWSYNEQFF. CDR3 DNA sequence: TGCGCCAGCAGCCCAGGGGTGTGGAGTTACAATGAGCAGTTCTTC.